This passage covers 11 T cell receptor beta chains from one sample sequenced in a study of neurological immune-mediated disorders. TCRdb itself ran the 5' RACE reads through MiXCR, one entry per CDR3 protein. The sample comprises about 59,000 distinct CDR3 sequences, less than 25% of which are singletons, and about 4.5% rests with the top ten. Time point denoted: technical triplicate 2. Sequenced input: PBMCs. All receptors come from a man aged 55 to 70 with HTLV-1-associated myelopathy (HAM/TSP).

This clonotype has a count of ten or more. V gene TRBV5-1 combines with J gene TRBJ1-1, with D possibly matching TRBD1 (6 bases). The CDR3 covers 15 residues. CDR1 and CDR2 (germline): SGHRS, YFSETQ. V was clipped by 1 base and J by 8 bases, with 18 bases between them. Written as DNA, the CDR3 is TGCGCCAGCAGCTTGATGACAGGTTCAATGGGGGAAGCTTTCTTT. This sequence encodes CASSLMTGSMGEAFF.

J is TRBJ2-3 and V is TRBV29-1; tentative D call: TRBD2 (5 bases). CDR1 and CDR2 (germline): SQVTM, ANQGSEA. V was cut by 4 bases and J by 3 bases, with 11 bases left in between. The CDR3 has 13 amino acids. The CDR3 loop is CSVARAVTDTQYF. CDR3 DNA: TGCAGCGTTGCCCGAGCGGTGACAGATACGCAGTATTTT.

The V and J genes are TRBV4-1 and TRBJ2-2; 10 bases fit TRBD2. Trimming took 0 bases from V and 7 from J; bases not matched to a gene: 5. The CDR3 is made up of 16 amino acids. Per germline, CDR1 MGHRA and CDR2 YSYEKL. CDR3 residues: CASSQEGTSASGELFF. DNA for the CDR3: TGCGCCAGCAGCCAAGAGGGGACTAGCGCAAGCGGGGAGCTGTTTTTT.

The chain carries TRBV20-1 and TRBJ2-3; 10 positions match TRBD2. Looked up from germline, CDR1 is DFQATT and CDR2 is SNEGSKA (reference sequence). CDR3 length: 13 residues. Losses at the gene ends were 5 bases for V and 3 bases for J; bases not matched to a gene: 2. CDR3 residues: CSAQGLATDTQYF. In DNA, the CDR3 is TGCAGTGCTCAGGGACTAGCGACAGATACGCAGTATTTT.

In this sample, this clonotype turned up many times. The J gene is TRBJ2-7, the V gene TRBV24-1; 10 bases align to TRBD1. CDR1 KGHDR and CDR2 SFDVKD come from the germline V gene. The CDR3 consists of 18 residues. Trimming at V came to 3 bases and at J to 2 bases, leaving 12 bases not matched to a gene. In nucleotides, the CDR3 is TGTGCCACCAGTGATCTGAAGGGCAGGGACAGGGGCCCCTACGAGCAGTACTTC. It yields the protein CATSDLKGRDRGPYEQYF.

The gene calls are TRBV12-3 or TRBV12-4 and TRBJ2-1; 7 bases align to TRBD1. The CDR3 is 16 residues long. V shed 5 bases, J shed 2 bases, and the junction held 9 bases outside the gene matches. The CDR3 DNA sequence: TGTGCCAGCAGTCCTGTACAGGGGATCCCCTACAATGAGCAGTTCTTC. Translated: CASSPVQGIPYNEQFF.

This clonotype showed up many times. This chain uses TRBV20-1 with TRBJ2-1; 14 bases agree with TRBD2. After removal of 6 bases from V and 7 bases from J, the junction contained 17 bases not matched to a gene. CDR3 length equals 18 residues. Germline lookup yields CDR1 DFQATT and CDR2 SNEGSKA (reference sequence). CDR3 DNA: TGCAGTGCCCCGGGACTAGCGGGAGAAGGTTGGAACATTAATGAGCAGTTCTTC. This translates into CSAPGLAGEGWNINEQFF.

This clonotype has a count of ten or more. The chain employs TRBV4-1 and TRBJ2-3, with D maybe TRBD2 (5 bases). The ends were cut back, 1 base at V and 10 bases at J, with 15 bases in the middle. This CDR3 contains 14 residues. Germline V gene sequence: CDR1 MGHRA, CDR2 YSYEKL. CDR3 in amino acids: CASSQGAVSESQYF. The CDR3 DNA reads as TGCGCCAGCAGCCAAGGAGCGGTCAGCGAATCGCAGTATTTT.

This clonotype was recorded at least ten times. The chain links TRBV12-3 or TRBV12-4 to TRBJ2-3; D is possibly TRBD2 (6 bases). The CDR3 consists of 13 residues. Trimming removed 7 bases from V and 3 bases from J, with 11 bases in between. DNA for the CDR3: TGTGCCAGCACCACCGGGGGAACAGATACGCAGTATTTT. Its translation: CASTTGGTDTQYF.

The chain links TRBV28 to TRBJ2-3, with TRBD2 matching over 12 bases. The V gene's germline CDR1 is MDHEN and CDR2 SYDVKM. The V segment lost 2 bases and the J segment 4 bases; nucleotides outside the gene matches: 1. This CDR3 has 15 residues. The CDR3 here is CASSLPSGRADTQYF. The DNA of the CDR3 is TGTGCCAGCAGTTTACCTAGCGGGAGGGCAGATACGCAGTATTTT.

There are many counts of this clonotype. This chain connects TRBV5-5 to TRBJ2-7; D is perhaps TRBD1 (5 bases). The CDR3 covers 15 residues. CDR1 is SGHKS and CDR2 is YYEKEE in the germline V gene (reference sequence). V gave up 0 bases and J gave up 2 bases, with 12 bases separating them. CDR3 loop: CASSLGGGPTYEQYF. DNA of the CDR3: TGTGCCAGCAGCTTGGGGGGCGGACCGACCTACGAGCAGTACTTC.